These T cell receptor beta chains were read from a single sample in a study of cytomegalovirus exposure and HLA in healthy donors. This table comes from immunoSEQ multiplex PCR, and its TCRdb copy is limited to in-frame clones, with some not included. The sample consists of approximately 110,000 clones, 65% to 85% of them appearing once. Sequenced sample: PBMCs. Every receptor here comes from a young man in good health and CMV-seronegative. Both conserved end residues are part of each CDR3. The D gene is left open where the match is weak. Size tells how often a clone was seen (once, few, many) or the class of an expanded clone, and some rows leave it out.

TRBV5-5,TRBJ1-2,.,TRBD1,TGTGCCAGCGGGACAGCCCTTTATGGCTACACCTTC,CASGTALYGYTF
TRBV6-6,TRBJ2-3,.,.,TGTGCCAGCAGTTACCCCGGGACTAGCACAGATACGCAGTATTTT,CASSYPGTSTDTQYF
TRBV5-1,TRBJ2-2,.,TRBD1,TGTGCCAGCAGCCGGGACAGATATTGGAGCACCGGGGAGCTGTTTTTT,CASSRDRYWSTGELFF
TRBV2,TRBJ1-2,.,TRBD1,TGTGCCAGCAGTACGGACAGGGGGAATGGCTACACCTTC,CASSTDRGNGYTF
TRBV30,TRBJ2-7,.,TRBD2,TGTGCCTGGAGGACTAGCGGAACCTACGAGCAGTACTTC,CAWRTSGTYEQYF
TRBV28,TRBJ2-7,.,.,TGTGCCAGTTACAGTTCCCCCACCTACGAGCAGTACTTC,CASYSSPTYEQYF
TRBV29-1,TRBJ2-7,.,.,TGCAGCGTCCTTGGGGGCCCCATGGGCTCCTACGAGCAGTACTTC,CSVLGGPMGSYEQYF
TRBV6-6,TRBJ2-4,few,TRBD2,TGTGCCAGCAGTTACGAGACTAGCGCTCAGTACTTC,CASSYETSAQYF
TRBV7-2,TRBJ1-3,.,.,TGTGCCAGCAGCTTAGGTATGAGGAGTGGAAACACCATATATTTT,CASSLGMRSGNTIYF
TRBV7-9,TRBJ2-7,.,TRBD1,TGTGCCAGCAGCTTAGATGGGACAGGGGGCGAGCAGTACTTC,CASSLDGTGGEQYF
TRBV10-3,TRBJ1-2,.,TRBD1,TGTGCCATCAGTACAGGGACAGCCAACTATGGCTACACCTTC,CAISTGTANYGYTF
TRBV28,TRBJ1-2,.,.,TGTGCCAGCAGTCAAAGAGGACATAACTATGGCTACACCTTC,CASSQRGHNYGYTF
TRBV6-1,TRBJ1-2,few,TRBD1,TGTGCCAGCAGAGGCGAAGGGGGCGCGGGTGGCTACACCTTC,CASRGEGGAGGYTF
TRBV9,TRBJ2-7,medium-sized,.,TGTGCCAGCAGCCCCCCCGGCGAGCAGTACTTC,CASSPPGEQYF
TRBV28,TRBJ1-1,.,.,TGTGCCAGCAGTTCGAACAGGATACTCATGAACACTGAAGCTTTCTTT,CASSSNRILMNTEAFF
TRBV5-1,TRBJ2-3,.,TRBD2,TGCGCCAGCAGCTTCCCTAGCGGAAGCACAGATACGCAGTATTTT,CASSFPSGSTDTQYF
TRBV9,TRBJ2-2,.,.,TGTGCCAGCAGTAACCGGGACAAGAACACCGGGGAGCTGTTTTTT,CASSNRDKNTGELFF
TRBV10-1,TRBJ1-2,.,.,TGCGCCAGCAGTGAGTCGAGGGGGTTCGGCTACACCTTC,CASSESRGFGYTF
TRBV5-4,TRBJ2-1,.,TRBD1,TGCGCCAGCAGCCAAGGACAGGGGGCTTTAGATGAGCAGTTCTTC,CASSQGQGALDEQFF
TRBV9,TRBJ2-1,.,TRBD2,TGTGCCAGCAGCTCATCCCTAGCGGGAGGGCTCGGCTACAATGAGCAGTTCTTC,CASSSSLAGGLGYNEQFF
TRBV19,TRBJ2-7,.,TRBD1,TGTGCCAGTACGACCGGGACAGCGACGCAGTACTTC,CASTTGTATQYF
TRBV4-3,TRBJ1-1,few,TRBD1,TGCGCCAGCAGCCAAGATCACAGGGGGGTTTTGGGAGCTTTCTTT,CASSQDHRGVLGAFF
TRBV4-2,TRBJ2-1,.,TRBD2,TGTGCCAGCAGCCAAGAAACTAGCGGGAGCATCAATGAGCAGTTCTTC,CASSQETSGSINEQFF
TRBV9,TRBJ2-3,.,TRBD2,TGTGCCAGCAGCCCCCCCAGGCTAGCGGGAGTAACAGATACGCAGTATTTT,CASSPPRLAGVTDTQYF
TRBV5-1,TRBJ1-1,.,.,TGCGCCAGCAGCTCCGGGGATATGAACACTGAAGCTTTCTTT,CASSSGDMNTEAFF
TRBV25-1,TRBJ2-2,.,.,TGTGCCAGCAGTGATCCTCGCGGGGTCCCCGGGGAGCTGTTTTTT,CASSDPRGVPGELFF
TRBV6-6,TRBJ2-5,.,TRBD1,TGTGCCAGCAGTCCCCGACAGGGCCTAGAGACCCAGTACTTC,CASSPRQGLETQYF
TRBV4-1,TRBJ2-4,.,.,TGCGCCAGCAGCCAAGTGTCTGGACTAGCCAAAAACATTCAGTACTTC,CASSQVSGLAKNIQYF
TRBV7-2,TRBJ2-3,few,.,TGTGCCAGCAGCGTTAAGGGCAGGGCCGCAGATACGCAGTATTTT,CASSVKGRAADTQYF
TRBV10-1,TRBJ2-7,.,TRBD2,TGCGCCAGCAGTCGACTAGCGGGAGCCTACGAGCAGTACTTC,CASSRLAGAYEQYF
TRBV11-3,TRBJ2-1,once,.,TGTGCCAGCAGCTTAGGGTACTCCCCTAACAATGAGCAGTTCTTC,CASSLGYSPNNEQFF
TRBV28,TRBJ1-2,.,.,TGTGCCAGCAGTTTCGGTCCGGACATCAAAAACTATGGCTACACCTTC,CASSFGPDIKNYGYTF
TRBV27,TRBJ1-4,few,.,TGTGCCAGCAGTATCCAATGGGGGGGTAATGAAAAACTGTTTTTT,CASSIQWGGNEKLFF
TRBV7-9,TRBJ1-4,.,.,TGTGCCAGCAGCCCAGGGGTGGTGGGTGAAAAACTGTTTTTT,CASSPGVVGEKLFF
TRBV5-1,TRBJ2-1,.,.,TGCGCCAGCCGGCGGGTGGGCGGGGACAATGAGCAGTTCTTC,CASRRVGGDNEQFF
TRBV7-9,TRBJ1-2,.,TRBD1,TGTGCCAGCAGCCCGGGACAGGGCGCTAACTATGGCTACACCTTC,CASSPGQGANYGYTF
TRBV19,TRBJ2-1,.,TRBD2,TGTGCCAGTAGTCCCGGGAGGCCCAGTGAGCAGTTCTTC,CASSPGRPSEQFF
TRBV9,TRBJ2-6,few,TRBD2,TGTGCCAGCAGCGAGAACTCCGGGACTAGCTCCTCTGGGGCCAACGTCCTGACTTTC,CASSENSGTSSSGANVLTF
TRBV29-1,TRBJ2-3,.,.,TGCAGCGTCGGAAGAGGAGGGGCCGAGCCAGATACGCAGTATTTT,CSVGRGGAEPDTQYF